One and the same sample provided the 21 T cell receptor beta chains below, sequenced in a study of T cells after yellow fever vaccination. TCRdb analysed the 5' RACE reads with MiXCR anew, one entry per CDR3 protein. This sample has approximately 450,000 distinct CDR3 sequences; 15% to 20% occur once, and the top ten carry about 18%. The sequencing used PBMCs, collected before the yellow fever booster vaccination. These receptors originate from a man between 18 and 29 years old who received the YFV17D yellow fever vaccine.

This clonotype was detected only a few times. The rearrangement joins TRBV29-1 to TRBJ2-3; D is unclear. V gave up 4 bases and J gave up 9 bases, with 8 bases separating them. CDR3 length: 10 amino acids. Germline values: CDR1 SQVTM, CDR2 ANQGSEA. The CDR3 nucleotides are TGCAGCGTTGGCCTCGCAACGCAGTATTTT. Protein: CSVGLATQYF.

This clonotype was counted between two and nine times. This rearrangement joins TRBV24-1 to TRBJ2-5; D not resolved. Trimming cost V 4 bases and J 5 bases, with 16 bases left between them. The germline gives CDR1 KGHDR, CDR2 SFDVKD. CDR3 length: 15 amino acids. CDR3 coding DNA: TGTGCCACCAGTGACTCCGGCCCCTTCGGGGAGACCCAGTACTTC. Amino acids: CATSDSGPFGETQYF.

V is TRBV7-2 and J is TRBJ2-2; tentative D call: TRBD2 (5 bases). This CDR3 is 14 amino acids long. The germline V gene encodes CDR1 SGHTA and CDR2 FQGNSA. The V gene lost 4 bases and the J gene lost 1 base, with 7 bases spanning the gap. The CDR3 sequence is CASSSGMNTGELFF. The CDR3 DNA sequence: TGTGCCAGCAGCTCGGGGATGAACACCGGGGAGCTGTTTTTT.

This clonotype came up a few times. The genes are TRBV7-9 and TRBJ2-5, with 8 bases fitting TRBD1. Trimming removed 4 bases from V and 4 bases from J; junction bases left unmatched: 17. Per germline, CDR1 SEHNR and CDR2 FQNEAQ (reference sequence). This CDR3 has 18 residues. The CDR3 spells CASSSSRPGTGLRETQYF. CDR3 coding DNA: TGTGCCAGCAGCTCTTCCCGACCCGGGACAGGCCTTAGAGAGACCCAGTACTTC.

This clonotype was picked up a small number of times. CDR3 protein: CASSLDSGVRTGELFF. The CDR3, as DNA: TGCGCCAGCAGCTTGGATTCAGGGGTCCGAACCGGGGAGCTGTTTTTT. The rearrangement uses TRBV5-1 and TRBJ2-2; perhaps TRBD1 as D (6 bases). This CDR3 comprises 16 residues. Looked up from germline, CDR1 is SGHRS and CDR2 is YFSETQ. V lost 0 bases, J lost 5 bases, and 14 bases lay in between.

The gene calls are TRBV7-9 and TRBJ2-7; a weak D match, TRBD2 (6 bases). The CDR3 runs 15 residues. In germline, CDR1 is SEHNR, CDR2 FQNEAQ (reference sequence). Trimming stripped 5 bases from V and 0 bases from J, with 14 bases between. The CDR3 nucleotides read TGTGCCAGCAGCGATAGCGGTAACCGCTCCTACGAGCAGTACTTC. It codes for CASSDSGNRSYEQYF.

This clonotype showed up just a few times. This chain uses TRBV5-4 with TRBJ2-6, with D unclear. With 1 base removed from V and 2 bases from J, the gap between germline ends came to 10 bases. The CDR3 is made up of 16 amino acids. Germline V gene lookup returns CDR1 SGHNT and CDR2 YYREEE (reference sequence). CDR3 DNA sequence: TGTGCCAGCAGCTTGAATGGCGGAACTGGGGCCAACGTCCTGACTTTC. As protein: CASSLNGGTGANVLTF.

The chain couples TRBV5-1 to TRBJ2-7; D unclear. The CDR3 totals 14 residues. CDR1 SGHRS and CDR2 YFSETQ come from the germline V gene. Trimming removed 4 bases at V and 3 bases at J, with 14 bases between. CDR3 loop: CASSGEGTGYEQYF. The CDR3 DNA follows: TGCGCCAGCAGCGGGGAAGGAACGGGCTACGAGCAGTACTTC.

This clonotype turned up a few times. The rearrangement links TRBV25-1 to TRBJ1-1; D gene unclear. Trimming took 3 bases from V and 7 from J, leaving 12 bases between them. The CDR3 has 13 residues. Germline V gene lookup returns CDR1 MGHDK and CDR2 SYGVNS. CDR3 region: CASSDWVRGEAFF. CDR3 in DNA: TGTGCCAGCAGTGACTGGGTAAGAGGTGAAGCTTTCTTT.

This clonotype was found a few times. V and J are TRBV19 and TRBJ1-2; 8 bases line up with TRBD1. Germline V gene lookup returns CDR1 LNHDA and CDR2 SQIVND (reference sequence). The V gene end was trimmed by 7 bases and the J gene end by 4 bases; junction bases not matched to a gene: 14. The CDR3 is 16 residues long. The CDR3 sequence is CASTPGQGGKSYGYTF. In nucleotides, the CDR3 is TGTGCCAGTACGCCAGGACAGGGTGGGAAGAGCTATGGCTACACCTTC.

The CDR3 sequence: CSAEGAEKLFF. CDR3 nucleotides: TGCAGTGCGGAGGGTGCCGAAAAACTGTTTTTT. The chain is built from TRBV20-1 and TRBJ1-4; D gene ambiguous. Trimming took 6 bases from V and 8 from J, leaving 10 bases between them. The length of the CDR3 is 11 residues. Germline V gives CDR1 DFQATT, CDR2 SNEGSKA (reference sequence).

The chain recombines TRBV6-2 or TRBV6-3 with TRBJ1-6; 7 positions match TRBD1. V lost 2 bases to trimming and J lost 7 bases; unmatched junction nucleotides: 5. Germline lookup yields CDR1 MNHEY and CDR2 SVGEGT. This CDR3 contains 15 residues. The DNA of the CDR3 is TGTGCCAGCAGTTACCGGGACAGTGGAAATTCACCCCTCCACTTT. Translation: CASSYRDSGNSPLHF.

This clonotype came up a few times. The rearrangement links TRBV5-1 to TRBJ1-1; a weak D match, TRBD1 (6 bases). Per the germline V gene, CDR1 is SGHRS and CDR2 is YFSETQ. The V end was cut by 1 base, the J end by 0 bases, with 10 bases between. CDR3 length: 15 residues. In DNA, the CDR3 is TGCGCCAGCAGCTTGTTTGGGGGCATGAACACTGAAGCTTTCTTT. Translated: CASSLFGGMNTEAFF.

Only a few counts were recorded for this clonotype. The rearrangement joins TRBV3-1 to TRBJ2-5, with D perhaps matching TRBD1 or TRBD2 (6 bases each). CDR1 and CDR2 from the germline V gene are LGHDT and YNNKEL (reference sequence). The CDR3 spans 13 residues. V was trimmed by 7 bases and J by 2 bases, leaving 11 bases between them. CDR3 loop: CASTLGGQETQYF. In DNA form, the CDR3 reads TGTGCCAGCACTTTAGGGGGGCAAGAGACCCAGTACTTC.

This clonotype was seen a few times. The CDR3 region is CSASLRNQPQHF. For the CDR3, the DNA is TGCAGTGCTAGCCTTCGCAATCAGCCCCAGCATTTT. The gene calls are TRBV20-1 and TRBJ1-5; D is unresolved. V dropped 3 bases and J dropped 2 bases, with 5 bases sitting between them. Germline V lookup: CDR1 DFQATT, CDR2 SNEGSKA (reference sequence). CDR3 size: 12 residues.

This clonotype was counted between two and nine times. The chain uses TRBV5-1 and TRBJ1-2; no firm D call. V shed 2 bases and J shed 0 bases, with 17 bases lying between them. This CDR3 region has 17 residues. The germline CDR1 and CDR2 sequences are SGHRS and YFSETQ. The CDR3 spells CASSFTTRGGANYGYTF. The CDR3 DNA follows: TGCGCCAGCAGCTTCACCACCCGGGGTGGAGCTAACTATGGCTACACCTTC.

About this clonotype itself: Germline and junction disagree at one end, which may indicate a read error. The J gene is TRBJ2-2, the V gene TRBV15; TRBD2 agrees at 11 bases. The CDR3 spans 20 residues. The germline CDR1 and CDR2 sequences are LNHNV and YYDKDF (reference sequence). DNA of the CDR3: TGTGCCTCCAGCAGAGATGTAGAGGTGTTGGCTAGCGGGGGGACGGAGGAGCTGTTTTTT. It yields the protein CASSRDVEVLASGGTEELFF.

This chain links TRBV27 with TRBJ2-7; either TRBD1 or TRBD2 may fit D (5 bases each). Looked up from germline, CDR1 is MNHEY and CDR2 is SMNVEV (reference sequence). Trimming left V 8 bases short and J 5 bases short, with 19 bases between. The CDR3 has 14 residues. CDR3 in DNA: TGTGCCAGCTCCGGGACCCCTCACATCCACGAGCAGTACTTC. It yields the protein CASSGTPHIHEQYF.

The CDR3 DNA reads as TGTGCCAGCAGTAAGGAGAGATCCTACGAGCAGTACGTC. It yields the protein CASSKERSYEQYV. This chain connects TRBV6-2 or TRBV6-3 to TRBJ2-7; D gene ambiguous. Germline loops: CDR1 MNHEY, CDR2 SVGEGT. V lost 5 bases and J 1 base, leaving 9 bases between the germline ends. The CDR3 is made up of 13 amino acids.

The chain has TRBV7-6 and TRBJ2-7; TRBD2 is a possible D gene (6 bases). V was trimmed by 1 base and J by 0 bases, leaving 13 bases between them. Looked up from germline, CDR1 is SGHVS and CDR2 is FNYEAQ. This CDR3 region has 16 residues. This CDR3 is CASSLGGVKASYEQYF. For the CDR3, the DNA is TGTGCCAGCAGCTTAGGGGGGGTAAAGGCCTCCTACGAGCAGTACTTC. The variable domain in full, with the rest retrieved from reference TRBV7-6 and TRBJ2-7, is GAGVSQSPRYKVTKRGQDVALRCDPISGHVSLYWYRQALGQGPEFLTYFNYEAQQDKSGLPNDRFSAERPEGSISTLTIQRTEQRDSAMYRCASSLGGVKASYEQYFGPGTRLTVT.

This clonotype showed up just once. The J gene is TRBJ2-7, the V gene TRBV11-2; TRBD2 might be the D (5 bases). Trimming removed 5 bases from V and 0 bases from J, with 26 bases in between. This CDR3 has 19 residues. CDR1 SGHAT and CDR2 FQNNGV come from the germline V gene. The DNA of the CDR3 is TGTGCCAGCAGCCTGGGAGTCGGGCAGGAGAGCCCTAGCTCCTACGAGCAGTACGTC. It specifies CASSLGVGQESPSSYEQYV.